This T cell receptor (beta chain) was documented in a study of blood T cell repertoires in COVID-19. Germline V gene data show CDR1 as SGHTA and CDR2 as FQGNSA. This CDR3 is 14 amino acids long. The ends lost 5 bases at V and 1 base at J; junction bases unmatched: 3. Here immunoSEQ multiplex PCR was the method, and the copy in TCRdb shows in-frame clones only, minus some. The table shows over 300,000 clones, with around four fifths occurring only once. The source of this sequence is a woman between 45 and 65 years old with acute or convalescent COVID-19. The chain uses TRBV7-2 and TRBJ1-1; TRBD1 agrees at 8 bases. Sequenced input: peripheral blood. In DNA form, the CDR3 reads TGTGCCAGCAGCAAGGGACAGGCGAACACTGAAGCTTTCTTT. This gives the protein CASSKGQANTEAFF.